This T cell receptor (beta chain) is drawn from a study of TIL therapy for anti-PD-1-resistant metastatic lung cancer. Study information: Tumor harvest preceded PD-1/PD-L1 blockade, followed by nivolumab treatment. A handful of tumors were EGFR-mutant and two were ALK-rearranged.

On this clone itself: The sample carries other DNA sequences with the same CDR3.

This sample's time point: pre-treatment sample, taken before nivolumab and TIL therapy. The libraries were made with immunoSEQ v3. TCRdb's table, derived via immunoSEQ multiplex PCR, lists solely in-frame clones and lacks some. The data show about 59,000 clones, about 70% seen once. The CDR3 has 11 amino acids. Per the germline V gene, CDR1 is MDHEN and CDR2 is SYDVKM. V was shortened by 6 bases and J by 7 bases, with 9 bases between the two germline ends. The TCR comes from a person aged 25-85 years with non-small cell lung cancer. The gene calls are TRBV28 and TRBJ1-2; unclear D gene. Sequenced material: blood, taken at baseline. The CDR3 region is CASSLLGGYTF. Here the CDR3 DNA reads TGTGCCAGCAGCTTGCTGGGTGGCTACACCTTC.